This TCR beta chain was sequenced during a study of blood T cell repertoires in COVID-19. As for the study in general: Sites across the United States, Italy and Spain contributed samples from acute and convalescent COVID-19. PBMCs, B-cell-depleted T cells, or T cells were the source of the cDNA or gDNA that made up the material.

It was during active infection that Seattle patients were enrolled and then longitudinally followed. V was pared by 4 bases and J by 7 bases, with 20 bases between. Per germline, CDR1 KGHDR and CDR2 SFDVKD. The CDR3 totals 16 residues. As handled by the study authors: Reference gene primer amplification gave estimated nucleated cell counts. Assay: immunoSEQ multiplex PCR; the TCRdb copy retains only in-frame clones and omits some. V, J and clone size derive from that table, while D and trimming were established from the DNA sequence. The repertoire holds fewer than 200,000 clones, with 79% as singletons.

J is TRBJ2-3 and V is TRBV24-1; tentative D call: TRBD2 (5 bases). The sequence was obtained from a woman in her sixties with COVID-19, enrolled during active disease. What was sequenced was peripheral blood. The CDR3 bases are TGTGCCACCAGTGACCCGTCCGCGGAGGCCCCGAATACGCAGTATTTT. Its translation: CATSDPSAEAPNTQYF.